The 28 T cell receptor beta chains given below trace back to one sample, sequenced in a study of naive and memory T cell subsets. Two oligonucleotides, mixed equimolar, formed the beta constant-region primer covering TRBC1 and TRBC2. One entry per CDR3 protein, called by TCRdb with MiXCR from the UMI-ligation and nested PCR reads. The sample holds some 85,000 distinct CDR3 sequences, less than 15% seen once. Sequencing was done on a sample of central memory CD4+ T cells from blood. These TCRs come from a human donor in good health.

The rearrangement joins TRBV29-1 to TRBJ2-5; 7 positions agree with TRBD1. This CDR3 is 14 amino acids long. With V trimmed by 2 bases and J by 3 bases, 6 bases remained unmatched. Germline CDR1 reads SQVTM; CDR2 reads ANQGSEA. The CDR3 sequence: CSVELGQSKETQYF. CDR3 coding DNA: TGCAGCGTTGAACTGGGACAGAGCAAAGAGACCCAGTACTTC.

The V call is TRBV3-1, the J call TRBJ2-7; 7 bases align to TRBD2. Germline trimming cut 5 bases from V and 4 bases from J; bases unmatched to any gene: 8. CDR1 is LGHDT, CDR2 YNNKEL, per germline (reference sequence). The CDR3 has 14 amino acids. CDR3 residues: CASSAAGLEYEQYF. DNA of the CDR3: TGTGCCAGCAGCGCAGCGGGACTGGAATACGAGCAGTACTTC.

This sequence joins TRBV12-3 or TRBV12-4 and TRBJ2-5; 7 bases fit TRBD2. Trimming at V came to 6 bases and at J to 0 bases, leaving 10 bases not matched to a gene. The CDR3 has 16 residues. The CDR3 bases are TGTGCCAGCAGCTCTATGGGGAGGGAATACCAAGAGACCCAGTACTTC. Encoded protein: CASSSMGREYQETQYF.

This clonotype was seen only a few times. The V call is TRBV4-3, the J call TRBJ2-7, with D possibly matching TRBD2 (5 bases). CDR3 length: 13 residues. Between the trimmed V and J ends, which lost 0 bases and 6 bases, there was a span of 9 bases. Germline-derived CDR1 and CDR2 are LGHNA and YSLEER. In DNA form, the CDR3 reads TGCGCCAGCAGCCAAGAAGAGGGATTCGAGCAGTACTTC. As protein: CASSQEEGFEQYF.

Concerning this clonotype itself: A much larger clone is a single base away; this may be a read error. The rearrangement uses TRBV6-5 and TRBJ1-6, with no clear D. The germline gives CDR1 MNHEY, CDR2 SVGAGI. The CDR3 covers 14 residues. CDR3 DNA: TGTGCCAGCGGTTACTCCCGTGGGAATTCACCCCTCCACTTT. Its translation is CASGYSRGNSPLHF.

In this sample, this clonotype turned up many times. V is TRBV29-1 and J is TRBJ1-4; D not resolved. V was pared by 7 bases and J by 8 bases, with 14 bases between. Germline V CDR1 and CDR2: SQVTM, ANQGSEA. This CDR3 is built from 12 residues. The CDR3 loop reads CSAAWGGEKLFF. Written as DNA, the CDR3 is TGCAGCGCCGCCTGGGGAGGAGAAAAACTGTTTTTT.

The V gene is TRBV4-3, the J gene TRBJ2-2, with D tentatively TRBD1 (6 bases). Looked up from germline, CDR1 is LGHNA and CDR2 is YSLEER. The CDR3 is made up of 16 amino acids. The germline V and J ends were trimmed by 1 base and 5 bases, with 14 bases remaining between them. The CDR3 DNA reads TGCGCCAGCAGCCAAGGGGACAAGGTGGTGACCGGGGAGCTGTTTTTT. Its protein is CASSQGDKVVTGELFF.

This clonotype has more than one count but fewer than ten. V gene TRBV12-3 or TRBV12-4 combines with J gene TRBJ1-1; 10 bases match TRBD1. The CDR3 totals 14 residues. The J segment lost 5 bases and the V segment lost 3 bases, leaving 3 bases of the junction unmatched. In DNA, the CDR3 is TGTGCCAGCAGTTTTTGGACAGGGGGGACTGAAGCTTTCTTT. Translated: CASSFWTGGTEAFF.

CDR3 bases: TGTGCCAGCAGCCAAGGAAGGTCGCAGGGAGAGGCACCCCTCCACTTT. This encodes CASSQGRSQGEAPLHF. The chain uses TRBV3-1 and TRBJ1-6, with a possible D match to TRBD1 (5 bases). CDR1 and CDR2 (germline): LGHDT, YNNKEL (reference sequence). The CDR3 loop spans 16 amino acids. V lost 1 base and J 11 bases, leaving 18 bases between the germline ends.

The chain joins TRBV4-3 to TRBJ2-7, with 7 bases lining up with TRBD2. V trimming: 4 bases; J trimming: 6 bases; junction bases outside the gene matches: 6. The CDR3 loop spans 13 amino acids. The germline V gene encodes CDR1 LGHNA and CDR2 YSLEER. CDR3 coding DNA: TGCGCCAGCAGCCCCGGACTAGAGAGCGAGCAGTACTTC. Translation gives CASSPGLESEQYF.

This clonotype was seen a few times. CDR3 residues: CASIGQAASEQYF. CDR3 in DNA: TGTGCCAGCATAGGACAGGCCGCAAGCGAGCAGTACTTC. The gene calls are TRBV27 and TRBJ2-7; 7 nucleotides agree with TRBD1. The CDR3 is 13 amino acids. The J segment lost 6 bases and the V segment lost 7 bases, leaving 9 bases of the junction unmatched. Looked up from germline, CDR1 is MNHEY and CDR2 is SMNVEV (reference sequence).

The chain is built from TRBV20-1 and TRBJ2-1; 9 bases fit TRBD2. The CDR3 length is 14 residues. Trimming cost V 2 bases and J 9 bases; bases outside gene matches: 8. Germline V gene sequence: CDR1 DFQATT, CDR2 SNEGSKA (reference sequence). The CDR3 here is CSARKASGELEQFF. CDR3 DNA: TGCAGTGCTAGAAAGGCTAGCGGGGAGCTTGAGCAGTTCTTC.

The table lists this clonotype with many counts. The chain employs TRBV18 and TRBJ2-3, with TRBD2 matching over 10 bases. CDR1 is KGHSH and CDR2 is LQKENI in the germline V gene. CDR3 length equals 15 residues. The V and J ends lost 4 bases and 2 bases, in that order; junction bases with no gene match: 3. CDR3 in DNA: TGTGCCAGCTCACGGACTAGCGGCCCCACAGATACGCAGTATTTT. Translation gives CASSRTSGPTDTQYF. The full variable domain, completed using reference TRBV18 and TRBJ2-3, is NAGVMQNPRHLVRRRGQEARLRCSPMKGHSHVYWYRQLPEEGLKFMVYLQKENIIDESGMPKERFSAEFPKEGPSILRIQQVVRGDSAAYFCASSRTSGPTDTQYFGPGTRLTVL.

This clonotype was detected ten times or more. V gene TRBV6-2 or TRBV6-3 combines with J gene TRBJ2-7; 9 positions match TRBD2. CDR1 and CDR2 from the germline V gene are MNHEY and SVGEGT. V dropped 2 bases and J dropped 2; count of bases not matched to a gene: 7. CDR3 size: 16 residues. CDR3 sequence (DNA): TGTGCCAGCAGTTACGGACGGACTAGCGTAGCCTACGAGCAGTACTTC. Protein product: CASSYGRTSVAYEQYF.

The chain employs TRBV7-3 and TRBJ1-1; weak D call: TRBD1 (5 bases). Trimming took 1 base from V and 7 from J, leaving 10 bases between them. The CDR3 runs 13 residues. Germline V lookup: CDR1 SGHTA, CDR2 FQGTGA. CDR3 residues: CASSLRQGGEAFF. The CDR3 DNA reads as TGTGCCAGCAGCTTAAGGCAGGGCGGTGAAGCTTTCTTT.

V gene TRBV4-2 combines with J gene TRBJ2-1; TRBD2 matches at 13 bases. The CDR3 sequence is 19 residues long. V was clipped by 4 bases and J by 0 bases; unmatched bases: 9. Germline V gene sequence: CDR1 LGHNA, CDR2 YNFKEQ. CDR3 coding DNA: TGTGCCAGCAGCCGGGGGACTAGCGGGAAAGGGAGCTCCTACAATGAGCAGTTCTTC. Translating gives CASSRGTSGKGSSYNEQFF.

The chain couples TRBV5-1 to TRBJ1-1, with a possible D match to TRBD1 (5 bases). The germline V gene encodes CDR1 SGHRS and CDR2 YFSETQ. The CDR3 consists of 14 residues. The V end lost 4 bases, the J end lost 3 bases, and 13 bases lay between the germline ends. The CDR3 DNA follows: TGCGCCAGCAGCCCGTGGGAAGGGGACACTGAAGCTTTCTTT. This sequence encodes CASSPWEGDTEAFF.

CDR3 sequence: CASSLEGSSYNSPLHF. In nucleotides, the CDR3 is TGTGCCAGCAGTCTAGAAGGAAGCTCCTATAATTCACCCCTCCACTTT. The genes are TRBV14 and TRBJ1-6; D is unresolved. The V end lost 6 bases, the J end lost 0 bases, and 12 bases lay between the germline ends. The CDR3 consists of 16 residues. Germline V gene data show CDR1 as SGHDN and CDR2 as FVKESK.

The chain's CDR3 is CASSLDRGGQPQHF. The CDR3 DNA reads TGTGCCAGCAGCTTAGATCGGGGGGGGCAGCCCCAGCATTTT. V usage is TRBV11-2 and J usage is TRBJ1-5, with TRBD1 as a possible D gene (5 bases). Germline V gene lookup returns CDR1 SGHAT and CDR2 FQNNGV. This CDR3 is 14 amino acids long. The germline V and J ends were trimmed by 0 bases and 7 bases, with 10 bases remaining between them.

This clonotype was seen many times. The chain links TRBV7-2 to TRBJ2-1; 8 bases are a match to TRBD1. The CDR3 is 15 amino acids. From germline, CDR1 is SGHTA and CDR2 FQGNSA. V trimming: 5 bases; J trimming: 4 bases; junction bases outside the gene matches: 7. As DNA, the CDR3 is TGTGCCAGCAGCCGAGATAGACAGGGGTACAATGAGCAGTTCTTC. Its protein product is CASSRDRQGYNEQFF. The full variable domain, completed using reference TRBV7-2 and TRBJ2-1, is GAGVSQSPSNKVTEKGKDVELRCDPISGHTALYWYRQSLGQGLEFLIYFQGNSAPDKSGLPSDRFSAERTGGSVSTLTIQRTQQEDSAVYLCASSRDRQGYNEQFFGPGTRLTVL.

This rearrangement joins TRBV2 to TRBJ2-5; D possibly corresponds to TRBD1 (5 bases). The V end lost 6 bases, the J end lost 3 bases, and 5 bases lay between the germline ends. Germline lookup yields CDR1 SNHLY and CDR2 FYNNEI. The CDR3 is made up of 11 amino acids. The CDR3 loop reads CASRTEETQYF. Here the CDR3 DNA reads TGTGCCAGCAGGACAGAAGAGACCCAGTACTTC. The entire variable domain, with the rest obtained from reference TRBV2 and TRBJ2-5, is as follows: EPEVTQTPSHQVTQMGQEVILRCVPISNHLYFYWYRQILGQKVEFLVSFYNNEISEKSEIFDDQFSVERPDGSNFTLKIRSTKLEDSAMYFCASRTEETQYFGPGTRLLVL.

The sample holds a few counts of this clonotype. The V gene is TRBV20-1, the J gene TRBJ1-1; no reliable D call. V lost 0 bases and J 1 base, leaving 9 bases between the germline ends. The CDR3 is made up of 14 amino acids. Germline V gene sequence: CDR1 DFQATT, CDR2 SNEGSKA (reference sequence). The CDR3 DNA sequence: TGCAGTGCTAGAGATCGAAACGGGAACACTGAAGCTTTCTTT. Amino acid sequence: CSARDRNGNTEAFF.

V is TRBV5-1 and J is TRBJ2-1; no clear D gene. This CDR3 has 13 amino acids. Germline CDR1 is SGHRS and CDR2 is YFSETQ. With 0 bases removed from V and 6 bases from J, the gap between germline ends came to 7 bases. Here the CDR3 reads CASSLGAFNEQFF. In DNA form, the CDR3 reads TGCGCCAGCAGCTTGGGGGCTTTCAATGAGCAGTTCTTC. The whole variable domain, remainder taken from reference TRBV5-1 and TRBJ2-1, is KAGVTQTPRYLIKTRGQQVTLSCSPISGHRSVSWYQQTPGQGLQFLFEYFSETQRNKGNFPGRFSGRQFSNSRSEMNVSTLELGDSALYLCASSLGAFNEQFFGPGTRLTVL.

This chain joins TRBV20-1 and TRBJ2-2, with 8 nucleotides matching TRBD2. Unmatched junction bases numbered 9, after V lost 5 bases and J lost 7 bases. Germline V gives CDR1 DFQATT, CDR2 SNEGSKA (reference sequence). The CDR3 totals 14 residues. CDR3 sequence reads: CSARAGVRDGELFF. Here the CDR3 DNA reads TGCAGTGCTCGAGCGGGAGTGCGGGACGGGGAGCTGTTTTTT.

The chain is built from TRBV18 and TRBJ1-2; TRBD1 agrees at 11 bases. The V and J ends lost 8 bases and 6 bases, in that order; junction bases with no gene match: 5. CDR1 is KGHSH and CDR2 is LQKENI in the germline V gene. The CDR3 has 13 amino acids. The CDR3 loop reads CASRTGQGDGYTF. The CDR3, as DNA: TGTGCCAGCCGAACGGGACAGGGGGATGGCTACACCTTC.

The V call is TRBV12-3 or TRBV12-4, the J call TRBJ2-3, with D perhaps assigned TRBD1 or TRBD2 (5 bases each). The CDR3 consists of 12 residues. V was shortened by 6 bases and J by 7 bases, with 11 bases between the two germline ends. CDR3 nucleotides: TGTGCCAGCAGAGGGGAGACGTATACGCAGTATTTT. Its protein product is CASRGETYTQYF.

The chain combines TRBV4-1 with TRBJ1-5, with D possibly being TRBD1 (5 bases). The CDR3 loop spans 15 amino acids. Trimming took off 1 base at V and 6 bases at J, with 13 bases between the two ends. CDR1 MGHRA and CDR2 YSYEKL come from the germline V gene. The CDR3 DNA reads TGCGCCAGCAGCCAAGGTTGGGGGGATGGTCAGCCCCAGCATTTT. Translation: CASSQGWGDGQPQHF.

The V gene is TRBV7-2, the J gene TRBJ1-4; D may be TRBD1 (5 bases). Germline V gene lookup returns CDR1 SGHTA and CDR2 FQGNSA. V lost 5 bases, J lost 4 bases, and 11 bases lay in between. The length of the CDR3 is 14 residues. The CDR3 DNA sequence: TGTGCCAGCAGCCGGGACGGTGGTAATGAAAAACTGTTTTTT. This gives the protein CASSRDGGNEKLFF.